A selection of T cell receptor beta chains follows, all from one sample in a study of blood T cell repertoires in COVID-19. TCRdb's copy holds only in-frame clones and misses some; the assay was immunoSEQ multiplex PCR. The table includes some 270,000 clones, 80% to 90% detected once. The sequenced sample was PBMCs or T cells enriched from blood (not recorded which). These receptors were collected from a woman aged 40 to 49 who had been exposed to COVID-19. The CDR3 runs from the conserved cysteine through the conserved F or W. A D gene is named only where the DNA matches it firmly. Clone size is given for some rows only: seen once, a few or many times, or a class if the clone is expanded.

v_call: TRBV7-6
clone_size: .
j_call: TRBJ1-1
d_call: .
cdr3_nt: TGTGCCAGCAGCTATGGGGGGGGAAACACTGAAGCTTTCTTT
cdr3_aa: CASSYGGGNTEAFF

v_call: TRBV10-3
clone_size: once
j_call: TRBJ2-3
d_call: .
cdr3_nt: TGTGCCATCAGTGCATTCCACGAGGCAACCACAGATACGCAGTATTTT
cdr3_aa: CAISAFHEATTDTQYF

v_call: TRBV23-1
clone_size: many
j_call: TRBJ2-4
d_call: .
cdr3_nt: TGCGCCAGCAGTCAATCGCAGGGAGCCAAAAACATTCAGTACTTC
cdr3_aa: CASSQSQGAKNIQYF

v_call: TRBV5-1
clone_size: few
j_call: TRBJ2-7
d_call: .
cdr3_nt: TGCGCCAGCAGCTTGGGCCCCGGCGAGCAGTACTTC
cdr3_aa: CASSLGPGEQYF

v_call: TRBV30
clone_size: .
j_call: TRBJ1-4
d_call: TRBD1
cdr3_nt: TGTGCCTGGAGGCTGACAGGGGGCGCGGGTGAAAAACTGTTTTTT
cdr3_aa: CAWRLTGGAGEKLFF

v_call: TRBV7-2
clone_size: .
j_call: TRBJ1-3
d_call: TRBD1
cdr3_nt: TGTGCCAGCAGCCGGACAGGGGGCGATGCTGGAAACACCATATATTTT
cdr3_aa: CASSRTGGDAGNTIYF

v_call: TRBV6-2/TRBV6-3
clone_size: .
j_call: TRBJ2-6
d_call: TRBD1
cdr3_nt: TGTGCCAGCAGCCCACAGGGGGCTGGTGGGGCCAACGTCCTGACTTTC
cdr3_aa: CASSPQGAGGANVLTF

v_call: TRBV7-9
clone_size: .
j_call: TRBJ1-4
d_call: .
cdr3_nt: TGTGCCAGCAGCCCCGGGACACACCAAAAACTGTTTTTT
cdr3_aa: CASSPGTHQKLFF

v_call: TRBV5-4
clone_size: .
j_call: TRBJ2-3
d_call: .
cdr3_nt: TGTGCCAGCAGCTTCCCGGGACTAGATACGCAGTATTTT
cdr3_aa: CASSFPGLDTQYF

v_call: TRBV7-9
clone_size: .
j_call: TRBJ1-1
d_call: .
cdr3_nt: TGTGCCAGCAGCGGACAGTATCTGGGTGAAGCTTTCTTT
cdr3_aa: CASSGQYLGEAFF